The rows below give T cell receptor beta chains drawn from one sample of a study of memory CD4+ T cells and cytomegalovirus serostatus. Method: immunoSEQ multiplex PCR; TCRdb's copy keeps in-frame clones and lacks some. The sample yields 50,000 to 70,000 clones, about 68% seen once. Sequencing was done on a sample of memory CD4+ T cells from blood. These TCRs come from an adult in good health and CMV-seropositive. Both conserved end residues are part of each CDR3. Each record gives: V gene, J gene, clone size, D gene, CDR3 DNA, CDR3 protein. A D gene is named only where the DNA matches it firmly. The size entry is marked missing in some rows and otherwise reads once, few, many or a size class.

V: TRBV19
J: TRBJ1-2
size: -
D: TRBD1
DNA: TGTGCCAGTAGAATGGGGGACAGGGCCGGAGGCTACACCTTC
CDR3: CASRMGDRAGGYTF

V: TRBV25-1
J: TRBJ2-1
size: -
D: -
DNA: TGTGCCAGCAGTGACCAGGAGTGGGCAAACTCCTACAATGAGCAGTTCTTC
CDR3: CASSDQEWANSYNEQFF

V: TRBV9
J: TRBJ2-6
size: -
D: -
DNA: TGTGCCAGCAGCCTTTCAAACTCTGGGGCCAACGTCCTGACTTTC
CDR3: CASSLSNSGANVLTF

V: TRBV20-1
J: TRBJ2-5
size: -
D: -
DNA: TGCAGTGCTACTTGGGAGACCCAGTACTTC
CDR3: CSATWETQYF

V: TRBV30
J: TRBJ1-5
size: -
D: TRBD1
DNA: TGTGCCTGGAGTGCCCGACAGGGCCAGCCCCAGCATTTT
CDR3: CAWSARQGQPQHF

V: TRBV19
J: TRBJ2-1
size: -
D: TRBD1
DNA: TGTGCCAGTAGGGATGGGACAGAACACAATGAGCAGTTCTTC
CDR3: CASRDGTEHNEQFF

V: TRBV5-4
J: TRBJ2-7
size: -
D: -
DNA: TGTGCCAGCAGCCCCGCCGGGGGTACCTACGAGCAGTACTTC
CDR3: CASSPAGGTYEQYF

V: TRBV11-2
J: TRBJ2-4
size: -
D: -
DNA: TGTGCCAGCAGCCCACAACCCGGGGTAAACATTCAGTACTTC
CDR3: CASSPQPGVNIQYF

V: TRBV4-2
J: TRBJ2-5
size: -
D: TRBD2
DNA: TGTGCCAGCAGCCAAGGTGCGGGAGGGAAGGAGACCCAGTACTTC
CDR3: CASSQGAGGKETQYF

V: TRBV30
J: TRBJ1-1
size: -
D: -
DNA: TGTGCCTGGAGCCAGGGGAGGGCTTTCTTT
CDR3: CAWSQGRAFF

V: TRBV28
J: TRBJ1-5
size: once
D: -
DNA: TGTGCCAGCAAGGTTTATGGTAGCAATCAGCCCCAGCATTTT
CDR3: CASKVYGSNQPQHF

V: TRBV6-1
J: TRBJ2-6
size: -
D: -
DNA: TGTGCCAGCAATCTGGGAGCTGGGGCCAACGTCCTGACTTTC
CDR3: CASNLGAGANVLTF

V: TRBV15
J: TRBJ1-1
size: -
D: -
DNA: TGTGCCACCAGCAGAGAGACTGAGACTTTCTTT
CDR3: CATSRETETFF

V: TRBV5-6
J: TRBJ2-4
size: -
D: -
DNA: TGTGCCAGCAGCCTGGGACGGAGGGACATTCAGTACTTC
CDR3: CASSLGRRDIQYF

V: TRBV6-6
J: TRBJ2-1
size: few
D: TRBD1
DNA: TGTGCCAGCAGTCCAAGACAGGGTATTAATGAGCAGTTCTTC
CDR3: CASSPRQGINEQFF

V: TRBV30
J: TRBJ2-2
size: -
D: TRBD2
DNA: TGTGCCTGGAGTAATAGCGGGAATGGGAACGGGGAGCTGTTTTTT
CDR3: CAWSNSGNGNGELFF

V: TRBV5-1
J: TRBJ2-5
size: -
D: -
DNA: TGCGCCAGCCGGAGTTTCCAAGAGACCCAGTACTTC
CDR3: CASRSFQETQYF

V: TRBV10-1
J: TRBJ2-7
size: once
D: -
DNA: TGCGCCAGCAGTGACAGGTCCTACGAGCAGTACTTC
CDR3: CASSDRSYEQYF

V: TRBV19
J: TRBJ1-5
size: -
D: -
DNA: TGTGCCAGTAGTATCGTTCAGAATAGCAATCAGCCCCAGCATTTT
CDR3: CASSIVQNSNQPQHF

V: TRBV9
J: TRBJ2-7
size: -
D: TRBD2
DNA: TGTGCCAGCAGCTGGGACGGGAGGGCCGACCACGAGCAGTACTTC
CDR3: CASSWDGRADHEQYF

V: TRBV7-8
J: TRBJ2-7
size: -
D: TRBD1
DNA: TGTGCCAGCAGCTTCCGGAGGGGTATTCGGGACAGGGACGAGCAGTACTTC
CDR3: CASSFRRGIRDRDEQYF

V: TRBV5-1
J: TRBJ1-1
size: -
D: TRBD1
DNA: TGCGCCAGCAGCGACGGGACAGTGAACACTGAAGCTTTCTTT
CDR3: CASSDGTVNTEAFF

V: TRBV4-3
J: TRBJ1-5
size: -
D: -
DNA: TGCGCCAGCAGCCAAGATCTGGCGGGGGATCGGCCCCAGCATTTT
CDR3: CASSQDLAGDRPQHF

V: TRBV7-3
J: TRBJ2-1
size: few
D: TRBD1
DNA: TGTGCCAGCAGCTCACAGAGGGGGACAGGGATGTTCTTC
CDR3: CASSSQRGTGMFF

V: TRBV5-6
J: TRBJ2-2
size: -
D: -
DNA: TGTGCCAGCAGCTTCGGCCACCTCCTTCCGAACACCGGGGAGCTGTTTTTT
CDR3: CASSFGHLLPNTGELFF

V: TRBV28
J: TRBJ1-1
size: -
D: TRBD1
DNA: TGTGCCAGCAGTTTTATACAGGGGAATACTGAAGCTTTCTTT
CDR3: CASSFIQGNTEAFF

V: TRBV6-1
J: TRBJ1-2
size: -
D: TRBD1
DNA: TGTGCCAGCAGTGAAGCGGGGACAGGGTTGGGCTACACCTTC
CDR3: CASSEAGTGLGYTF

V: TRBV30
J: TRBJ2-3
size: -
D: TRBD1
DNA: TGTGCCTTGCGGGACCGACAGGGGTATGGAGATACGCAGTATTTT
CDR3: CALRDRQGYGDTQYF

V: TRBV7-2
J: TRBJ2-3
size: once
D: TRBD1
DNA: TGTGCCAGCAGCTTCCAACCCCCGGGACAGGGAGATACGCAGTATTTT
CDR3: CASSFQPPGQGDTQYF

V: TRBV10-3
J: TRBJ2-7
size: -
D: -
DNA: TGTGCCATCAGTGGAGTGAAGGCGGGAACCTACGAGCAGTACTTC
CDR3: CAISGVKAGTYEQYF

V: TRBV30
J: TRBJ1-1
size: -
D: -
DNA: TGTGCCTGGAGTTCCTGGGGGGGAAGGGACACTGAAGCTTTCTTT
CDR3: CAWSSWGGRDTEAFF

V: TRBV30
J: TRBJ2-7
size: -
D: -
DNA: TGTGCCTGGGGTAAGGGGATCTACGAGCAGTACTTC
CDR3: CAWGKGIYEQYF

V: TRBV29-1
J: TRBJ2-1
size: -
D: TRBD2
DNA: TGCAGCGCAAGGGCTAGCGGAAACAATGAGCAGTTCTTC
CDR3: CSARASGNNEQFF

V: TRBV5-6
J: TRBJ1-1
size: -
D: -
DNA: TGTGCCAGCAGCTTGCTCCGGGAGGTTTGGAACACTGAAGCTTTCTTT
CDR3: CASSLLREVWNTEAFF

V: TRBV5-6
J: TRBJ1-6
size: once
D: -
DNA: TGTGCCAGCAGCTTGAAGGGCTCACCCCTCCACTTT
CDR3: CASSLKGSPLHF

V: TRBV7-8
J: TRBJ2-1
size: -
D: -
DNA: TGTGCCAGCAGCTTCCGAGGGGAGCAGTTCTTC
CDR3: CASSFRGEQFF

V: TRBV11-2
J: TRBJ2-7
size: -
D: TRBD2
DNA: TGTGCCAGCAGCTCCTACCTAGCGGGAGGATCCTACGAGCAGTACTTC
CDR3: CASSSYLAGGSYEQYF

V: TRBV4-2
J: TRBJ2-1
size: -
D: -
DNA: TGTGCCAGCAGCCAAGAAAGTCGAGCGGACAATGAGCAGTTCTTC
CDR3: CASSQESRADNEQFF

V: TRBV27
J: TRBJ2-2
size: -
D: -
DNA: TGTGCCAGCAGTCCTTTTCCCCCCGGGACACTAGCCTCCGGGGAGCTGTTTTTT
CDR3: CASSPFPPGTLASGELFF

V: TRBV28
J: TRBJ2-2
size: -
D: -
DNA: TGTGCCAGCAGTTCCTACACCGGGGAGCTGTTTTTT
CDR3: CASSSYTGELFF

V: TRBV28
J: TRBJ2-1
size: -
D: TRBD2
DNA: TGTGCCAGCAGTATCCTGACTAGCGGGGCGTCGAATGAGCAGTTCTTC
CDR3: CASSILTSGASNEQFF

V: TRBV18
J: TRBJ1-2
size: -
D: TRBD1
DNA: TGTGCCAGCTCACCGACAGGGATCTATGGCTACACCTTC
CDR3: CASSPTGIYGYTF

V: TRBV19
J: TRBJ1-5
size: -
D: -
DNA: TGTGCCAGTAGTATTTCCGGCCTTGGCAATCAGCCCCAGCATTTT
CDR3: CASSISGLGNQPQHF

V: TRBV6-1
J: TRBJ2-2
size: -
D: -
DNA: TGTGCCAGCAGTGTGGGCCAAGTAGTAGAGCTGTTTTTT
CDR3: CASSVGQVVELFF

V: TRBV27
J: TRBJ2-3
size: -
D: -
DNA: TGTGCCAGCAGTTTGGAGATGCGAATTAGCACAGATACGCAGTATTTT
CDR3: CASSLEMRISTDTQYF

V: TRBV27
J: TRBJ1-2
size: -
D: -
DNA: TGTGCCAGCAGTTTATGGTCAGGTGACTATGGCTACACCTTC
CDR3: CASSLWSGDYGYTF

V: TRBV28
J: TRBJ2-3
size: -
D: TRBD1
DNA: TGTGTCAGCAGTACAGGGGGGACCACAGATACGCAGTATTTT
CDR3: CVSSTGGTTDTQYF

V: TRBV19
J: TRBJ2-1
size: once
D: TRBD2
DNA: TGTGCCGTAAGTGGCCTAGCGGGAAAGAATGAGCAGTTCTTC
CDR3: CAVSGLAGKNEQFF